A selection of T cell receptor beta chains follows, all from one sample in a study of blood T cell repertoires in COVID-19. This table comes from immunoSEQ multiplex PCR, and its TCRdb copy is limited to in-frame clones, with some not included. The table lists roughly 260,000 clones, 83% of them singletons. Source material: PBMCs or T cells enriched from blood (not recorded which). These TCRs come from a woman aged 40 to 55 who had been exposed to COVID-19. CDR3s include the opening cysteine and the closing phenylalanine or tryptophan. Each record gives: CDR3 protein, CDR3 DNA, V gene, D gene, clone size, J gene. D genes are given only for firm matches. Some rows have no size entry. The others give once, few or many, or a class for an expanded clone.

CDR3aa: CASSRKQGADEQFF
CDR3nt: TGTGCCAGCAGCAGAAAACAGGGGGCGGATGAGCAGTTCTTC
v_gene: TRBV7-2
d_gene: TRBD1
abundance: -
j_gene: TRBJ2-1

CDR3aa: CASSEGGGEAWIGYTF
CDR3nt: TGTGCCAGCAGTGAAGGGGGGGGCGAAGCTTGGATTGGCTACACCTTC
v_gene: TRBV6-1
d_gene: -
abundance: -
j_gene: TRBJ1-2

CDR3aa: CASSQSPGGGSGEQFF
CDR3nt: TGTGCCAGCAGCCAGAGCCCTGGGGGCGGCTCGGGTGAGCAGTTCTTC
v_gene: TRBV3-1/TRBV3-2
d_gene: -
abundance: -
j_gene: TRBJ2-1

CDR3aa: CASSLTTGDSYEQYF
CDR3nt: TGTGCCAGCAGTTTGACCACCGGGGACTCCTACGAGCAGTACTTC
v_gene: TRBV27
d_gene: -
abundance: -
j_gene: TRBJ2-7

CDR3aa: CASSLAGRGNTEAFF
CDR3nt: TGCGCCAGCAGCTTGGCCGGTAGGGGGAACACTGAAGCTTTCTTT
v_gene: TRBV5-1
d_gene: -
abundance: -
j_gene: TRBJ1-1

CDR3aa: CASSLAGTNTEAFF
CDR3nt: TGTGCCAGCAGTTTAGCGGGTACTAACACTGAAGCTTTCTTT
v_gene: TRBV28
d_gene: -
abundance: once
j_gene: TRBJ1-1

CDR3aa: CASHRNEKLFF
CDR3nt: TGTGCCAGCCACAGAAATGAAAAACTGTTTTTT
v_gene: TRBV6-5
d_gene: -
abundance: -
j_gene: TRBJ1-4

CDR3aa: CASSQAETEAFF
CDR3nt: TGTGCCAGCAGCCAAGCGGAGACTGAAGCTTTCTTT
v_gene: TRBV3-1/TRBV3-2
d_gene: -
abundance: -
j_gene: TRBJ1-1

CDR3aa: CASSFQGGGYTF
CDR3nt: TGTGCCAGCAGCTTCCAGGGGGGAGGCTACACCTTC
v_gene: TRBV7-8
d_gene: TRBD1
abundance: -
j_gene: TRBJ1-2

CDR3aa: CAWSVGLAGEDTQYF
CDR3nt: TGTGCCTGGAGTGTGGGACTAGCGGGGGAAGATACGCAGTATTTT
v_gene: TRBV30
d_gene: TRBD2
abundance: few
j_gene: TRBJ2-3

CDR3aa: CASSLARQGTQHF
CDR3nt: TGTGCCAGCAGCTTGGCCAGGCAGGGAACCCAGCATTTT
v_gene: TRBV5-6
d_gene: -
abundance: -
j_gene: TRBJ1-5

CDR3aa: CAWSVGQGNQPQHF
CDR3nt: TGTGCCTGGAGTGTAGGGCAGGGGAATCAGCCCCAGCATTTT
v_gene: TRBV30
d_gene: -
abundance: few
j_gene: TRBJ1-5

CDR3aa: CASSPPTPRDYGYTF
CDR3nt: TGTGCCAGCTCACCGCCGACACCCCGTGATTATGGCTACACCTTC
v_gene: TRBV18
d_gene: -
abundance: -
j_gene: TRBJ1-2

CDR3aa: CSGTRWTARGMNTEAFF
CDR3nt: TGCAGCGGTACCCGTTGGACTGCGAGAGGCATGAACACTGAAGCTTTCTTT
v_gene: TRBV29-1
d_gene: -
abundance: -
j_gene: TRBJ1-1

CDR3aa: CASSLSREVEAFF
CDR3nt: TGTGCCAGCAGCTTATCGAGAGAGGTTGAGGCTTTCTTT
v_gene: TRBV7-8
d_gene: -
abundance: few
j_gene: TRBJ1-1

CDR3aa: CASSQDGENEQFF
CDR3nt: TGTGCCAGCAGCCAAGATGGAGAGAATGAGCAGTTCTTC
v_gene: TRBV4-2
d_gene: -
abundance: -
j_gene: TRBJ2-1

CDR3aa: CASSLIPDSSYEQYF
CDR3nt: TGTGCCAGCAGCTTAATTCCGGACAGTTCCTACGAGCAGTACTTC
v_gene: TRBV7-3
d_gene: -
abundance: -
j_gene: TRBJ2-7

CDR3aa: CASSQDWEGGNQPQHF
CDR3nt: TGTGCCAGCAGCCAAGATTGGGAGGGGGGCAATCAGCCCCAGCATTTT
v_gene: TRBV4-2
d_gene: -
abundance: -
j_gene: TRBJ1-5

CDR3aa: CASSYKQGAYEQYF
CDR3nt: TGTGCCAGCAGTTACAAGCAGGGGGCCTACGAGCAGTACTTC
v_gene: TRBV6-2/TRBV6-3
d_gene: TRBD1
abundance: -
j_gene: TRBJ2-7

CDR3aa: CASGARAGTGAHTEAFF
CDR3nt: TGTGCCAGCGGCGCCAGGGCGGGGACAGGGGCCCACACTGAAGCTTTCTTT
v_gene: TRBV11-2
d_gene: TRBD1
abundance: few
j_gene: TRBJ1-1

CDR3aa: CASSQGSSGHPDTQYF
CDR3nt: TGTGCCAGCAGCCAGGGTAGTAGCGGGCACCCAGATACGCAGTATTTT
v_gene: TRBV4-2
d_gene: TRBD2
abundance: -
j_gene: TRBJ2-3

CDR3aa: CASTPSHGYTF
CDR3nt: TGTGCCAGCACCCCCTCTCATGGCTACACCTTC
v_gene: TRBV12-3/TRBV12-4
d_gene: -
abundance: -
j_gene: TRBJ1-2

CDR3aa: CASSKGLAGGTTDTQYF
CDR3nt: TGCGCCAGCAGCAAGGGACTAGCGGGGGGAACCACAGATACGCAGTATTTT
v_gene: TRBV5-1
d_gene: TRBD2
abundance: few
j_gene: TRBJ2-3

CDR3aa: CASGTWRGPREGYTF
CDR3nt: TGTGCTAGTGGCACCTGGCGGGGGCCCAGGGAGGGCTACACCTTC
v_gene: TRBV12-5
d_gene: -
abundance: -
j_gene: TRBJ1-2

CDR3aa: CASSDPGVVPTLNEQFF
CDR3nt: TGCGCCAGCAGTGACCCCGGGGTAGTCCCCACCCTCAATGAGCAGTTCTTC
v_gene: TRBV10-1
d_gene: -
abundance: -
j_gene: TRBJ2-1

CDR3aa: CAWTPPGLSTDTQYF
CDR3nt: TGTGCCTGGACCCCTCCAGGGCTTAGCACAGATACGCAGTATTTT
v_gene: TRBV30
d_gene: -
abundance: once
j_gene: TRBJ2-3

CDR3aa: CASSFAQAGLTEAFF
CDR3nt: TGTGCCAGCAGCTTCGCCCAGGCGGGGCTCACTGAAGCTTTCTTT
v_gene: TRBV7-9
d_gene: -
abundance: -
j_gene: TRBJ1-1

CDR3aa: CASSPRQNSYNEQFF
CDR3nt: TGTGCCAGCTCACCGCGACAAAACTCCTACAATGAGCAGTTCTTC
v_gene: TRBV18
d_gene: -
abundance: -
j_gene: TRBJ2-1

CDR3aa: CASSQGGGQDYEQYF
CDR3nt: TGTGCCAGCAGCCAGGGGGGAGGACAGGACTACGAGCAGTACTTC
v_gene: TRBV5-4
d_gene: -
abundance: -
j_gene: TRBJ2-7

CDR3aa: CASSTGTGASYEQYF
CDR3nt: TGTGCCAGTAGTACCGGGACAGGGGCTTCATACGAGCAGTACTTC
v_gene: TRBV19
d_gene: TRBD1
abundance: -
j_gene: TRBJ2-7

CDR3aa: CASSNRDKGWADTQYF
CDR3nt: TGTGCCAGCAGCAACCGGGACAAGGGATGGGCAGATACGCAGTATTTT
v_gene: TRBV3-1/TRBV3-2
d_gene: -
abundance: -
j_gene: TRBJ2-3

CDR3aa: CASSLLNHPTDTQYF
CDR3nt: TGTGCCAGCAGCCTACTTAATCACCCCACAGATACGCAGTATTTT
v_gene: TRBV7-3
d_gene: -
abundance: few
j_gene: TRBJ2-3

CDR3aa: CASSWTEGNWEQYF
CDR3nt: TGTGCCAGCAGCTGGACGGAGGGAAATTGGGAGCAGTACTTC
v_gene: TRBV7-2
d_gene: -
abundance: -
j_gene: TRBJ2-7

CDR3aa: CASSSRQGLAYEQYF
CDR3nt: TGTGCCAGCAGCTCGAGACAGGGTTTGGCCTACGAGCAGTACTTC
v_gene: TRBV5-4
d_gene: TRBD1
abundance: -
j_gene: TRBJ2-7

CDR3aa: CASTSQGRDQPQHF
CDR3nt: TGTGCCAGCACCTCCCAGGGAAGGGATCAGCCCCAGCATTTT
v_gene: TRBV2
d_gene: -
abundance: -
j_gene: TRBJ1-5

CDR3aa: CASRYRAGNTIYF
CDR3nt: TGTGCCAGCAGATACAGGGCTGGAAACACCATATATTTT
v_gene: TRBV19
d_gene: -
abundance: -
j_gene: TRBJ1-3

CDR3aa: CASSEARRGANYGYTF
CDR3nt: TGTGCCAGCAGTGAAGCTAGAAGAGGAGCTAACTATGGCTACACCTTC
v_gene: TRBV2
d_gene: -
abundance: -
j_gene: TRBJ1-2

CDR3aa: CASSVKANTEAFF
CDR3nt: TGTGCCAGCAGCGTAAAAGCGAACACTGAAGCTTTCTTT
v_gene: TRBV9
d_gene: -
abundance: -
j_gene: TRBJ1-1

CDR3aa: CASAYGVAGATDTQYF
CDR3nt: TGTGCCAGCGCCTACGGAGTAGCGGGGGCCACAGATACGCAGTATTTT
v_gene: TRBV28
d_gene: TRBD2
abundance: -
j_gene: TRBJ2-3

CDR3aa: CASTDRGGANQPQHF
CDR3nt: TGTGCCAGCACCGACCGAGGGGGCGCGAATCAGCCCCAGCATTTT
v_gene: TRBV2
d_gene: TRBD1
abundance: -
j_gene: TRBJ1-5

CDR3aa: CASRLPGETQYF
CDR3nt: TGTGCCAGCAGGCTCCCGGGGGAGACCCAGTACTTC
v_gene: TRBV12-3/TRBV12-4
d_gene: -
abundance: -
j_gene: TRBJ2-5

CDR3aa: CASSQIRGGNYGYTF
CDR3nt: TGCGCCAGCAGTCAAATTCGGGGGGGAAACTATGGCTACACCTTC
v_gene: TRBV23-1
d_gene: -
abundance: -
j_gene: TRBJ1-2

CDR3aa: CASSFGSSGANVLTF
CDR3nt: TGTGCCAGCAGTTTCGGGAGCTCTGGGGCCAACGTCCTGACTTTC
v_gene: TRBV27
d_gene: -
abundance: -
j_gene: TRBJ2-6

CDR3aa: CAISESASGGFVDTQYF
CDR3nt: TGTGCCATCAGTGAGTCAGCTAGCGGGGGGTTCGTAGATACGCAGTATTTT
v_gene: TRBV10-3
d_gene: TRBD2
abundance: once
j_gene: TRBJ2-3

CDR3aa: CASSLAGQVYEQYF
CDR3nt: TGTGCCAGCAGCTTAGCGGGACAGGTCTACGAGCAGTACTTC
v_gene: TRBV11-2
d_gene: TRBD1
abundance: -
j_gene: TRBJ2-7

CDR3aa: CASSQRTSGSTDTQYF
CDR3nt: TGTGCCAGCAGCCAACGGACTAGCGGCAGCACAGATACGCAGTATTTT
v_gene: TRBV7-8
d_gene: TRBD2
abundance: -
j_gene: TRBJ2-3

CDR3aa: CASSLGYDRGRDTQYF
CDR3nt: TGTGCCAGCAGCTTAGGGTACGACAGGGGACGAGATACGCAGTATTTT
v_gene: TRBV11-2
d_gene: TRBD1
abundance: -
j_gene: TRBJ2-3

CDR3aa: CARGRGRNYGYTF
CDR3nt: TGCGCCCGTGGGCGGGGGAGGAACTATGGCTACACCTTC
v_gene: TRBV5-1
d_gene: -
abundance: -
j_gene: TRBJ1-2

CDR3aa: CASSPPGARGNTIYF
CDR3nt: TGTGCCAGCAGCCCTCCAGGGGCTCGTGGAAACACCATATATTTT
v_gene: TRBV11-2
d_gene: -
abundance: -
j_gene: TRBJ1-3

CDR3aa: CASSSRLAGPNEQFF
CDR3nt: TGTGCCAGCAGCTCCCGACTAGCGGGGCCCAATGAGCAGTTCTTC
v_gene: TRBV5-4
d_gene: TRBD2
abundance: -
j_gene: TRBJ2-1

CDR3aa: CASSQGVEGNTIYF
CDR3nt: TGCGCCAGCAGCCAAGGGGTGGAGGGAAACACCATATATTTT
v_gene: TRBV4-1
d_gene: -
abundance: -
j_gene: TRBJ1-3

CDR3aa: CASSYGGNQPQHF
CDR3nt: TGTGCCAGCAGTTACGGGGGGAATCAGCCCCAGCATTTT
v_gene: TRBV6-5
d_gene: -
abundance: -
j_gene: TRBJ1-5

CDR3aa: CASSQDGGLAGPRTGELFF
CDR3nt: TGTGCCAGCAGCCAAGATGGCGGGCTAGCGGGGCCCCGGACCGGGGAGCTGTTTTTT
v_gene: TRBV14
d_gene: TRBD2
abundance: -
j_gene: TRBJ2-2

CDR3aa: CASTYTGISGGPVSSYNEQFF
CDR3nt: TGTGCCAGTACTTACACAGGGATTAGCGGGGGCCCTGTGAGCTCCTACAATGAGCAGTTCTTC
v_gene: TRBV19
d_gene: TRBD2
abundance: -
j_gene: TRBJ2-1

CDR3aa: CASSLTSGGPSGSIQYF
CDR3nt: TGTGCCAGCAGCTTGACTAGCGGGGGGCCCAGTGGATCCATTCAGTACTTC
v_gene: TRBV5-6
d_gene: TRBD2
abundance: -
j_gene: TRBJ2-4

CDR3aa: CASSSGTGGDGYTF
CDR3nt: TGCGCCAGCAGCTCCGGGACAGGGGGCGATGGCTACACCTTC
v_gene: TRBV5-1
d_gene: TRBD1
abundance: -
j_gene: TRBJ1-2

CDR3aa: CASTGTGAGNTIYF
CDR3nt: TGTGCCAGCACCGGGACAGGTGCTGGAAACACCATATATTTT
v_gene: TRBV2
d_gene: TRBD1
abundance: -
j_gene: TRBJ1-3